What follows are 7 T cell receptor beta chains derived from one specimen sequenced in a study of patients and donors after allogeneic stem cell transplantation. One entry per CDR3 protein, called by TCRdb with MiXCR from the RT-PCR reads. This repertoire shows roughly 940,000 distinct CDR3 sequences, approximately 18% found once; its top ten account for 5% to 6.5%. The sample comprised blood, either unsorted or a sorted T cell fraction (not recorded which). These receptors were obtained from a human donor who was either an allogeneic HSCT recipient or a stem cell or donor lymphocyte infusion donor (not recorded which). It is not recorded whose cells these are; they may come from a transplant donor.

The rearrangement uses TRBV5-5 and TRBJ2-6; D not resolved. The CDR3 contains 16 residues. Germline V gives CDR1 SGHKS, CDR2 YYEKEE (reference sequence). Trimming stripped 3 bases from V and 1 base from J, with 11 bases between. The DNA of the CDR3 is TGTGCCAGCAGCTGGGCCCTTAAATCTGGGGCCAACGTCCTGACTTTC. It translates to CASSWALKSGANVLTF.

Many counts were recorded for this clonotype. The chain joins TRBV20-1 to TRBJ2-2; 10 nucleotides align to TRBD2. V gave up 3 bases and J gave up 6 bases; unmatched junction bases: 7. The CDR3 extends over 15 amino acids. Germline CDR1 is DFQATT and CDR2 is SNEGSKA (reference sequence). The DNA of the CDR3 is TGCAGTGCTAGTAGCCTAGCGGGAGCAGCCGGGGAGCTGTTTTTT. Translating it yields CSASSLAGAAGELFF.

This chain joins TRBV7-7 and TRBJ2-5; D possibly matches TRBD1 or TRBD2 (5 bases each). The length of the CDR3 is 12 residues. Germline V lookup: CDR1 SSHAT, CDR2 FNYEAQ (reference sequence). V lost 5 bases and J 5 bases, leaving 9 bases between the germline ends. The CDR3: CASSHWGETQYF. The CDR3 coding sequence is TGTGCCAGCAGCCACTGGGGGGAGACCCAGTACTTC.

This clonotype was observed a handful of times. The chain joins TRBV7-8 to TRBJ2-3; D perhaps matches TRBD2 (7 bases). Trimming pared 1 base from V and 7 bases from J, leaving 12 bases between. Looked up from germline, CDR1 is SGHVS and CDR2 is FQNEAQ. This CDR3 is built from 14 residues. The CDR3 loop is CASSLGGGLNTQYF. CDR3 DNA: TGTGCCAGCAGCTTAGGCGGGGGCTTGAATACGCAGTATTTT.

Many counts were recorded for this clonotype. In nucleotides, the CDR3 is TGTGCCAGCAGTTGGAGGGACATAAAATCAAGCCAGCCCCAGCATTTT. This translates into CASSWRDIKSSQPQHF. The rearrangement joins TRBV12-3 or TRBV12-4 to TRBJ1-5, with a weak D call TRBD1 (6 bases). This CDR3 has 16 amino acids. V shed 4 bases and J shed 7 bases, with 20 bases lying between them.

This clonotype appeared many times. This chain joins TRBV5-1 and TRBJ2-1; possibly TRBD2 for D (7 bases). This CDR3 has 16 amino acids. V lost 0 bases and J lost 2, with 12 bases in between. CDR1 is SGHRS, CDR2 YFSETQ, per germline. The CDR3 DNA follows: TGCGCCAGCAGCTTGGGGGGGGCGGGAGCCTACAATGAGCAGTTCTTC. The encoded protein is CASSLGGAGAYNEQFF.

This clonotype appeared a few times. This may stem from a read error, because a much larger clone lies one nucleotide away. The gene calls are TRBV20-1 and TRBJ2-7; 8 nucleotides match TRBD2. The CDR3 covers 12 residues. Losses at the gene ends were 3 bases for V and 3 bases for J; bases not matched to a gene: 1. Germline loops: CDR1 DFQATT, CDR2 SNEGSKA (reference sequence). The CDR3 loop is CSASREGYEQYF. CDR3 nucleotide sequence: TGCAGTGCTAGTCGGGAGGGCTACGAGCAGTACTTC.